The next 30 T cell receptor beta chains were all read from a single sample in a study of cytomegalovirus exposure and HLA in healthy donors. Use of 60 Vbeta and 13 Jbeta primers characterized the PCR. Produced via immunoSEQ multiplex PCR; TCRdb's table is partial and in-frame only. The sample lists approximately 120,000 clones, 65% to 75% seen once, with less than 5% in the top ten. The source material was PBMCs. These receptors came from a woman between 50 and 59 years old in good health and CMV-seropositive.

This clone has more than one count but fewer than ten. As DNA, the CDR3 is TGTGCCAGCAGCCCCGACGGGAGCTATGGCTACACCTTC. This gives the protein CASSPDGSYGYTF. V and J are TRBV5-4 and TRBJ1-2; no reliable D call. V lost 4 bases and J 4 bases, leaving 11 bases between the germline ends. CDR1 is SGHNT and CDR2 is YYREEE in the germline V gene (reference sequence). The CDR3 consists of 13 residues.

The rearrangement links TRBV6-1 to TRBJ1-6, with 8 bases matching TRBD1. From germline, CDR1 is MNHNS and CDR2 SASEGT. This CDR3 spans 15 amino acids. Losses at the gene ends were 7 bases for V and 7 bases for J; bases not matched to a gene: 9. CDR3 DNA: TGTGCCAGCACCCCCCAGGGGGCCCTGAATTCACCCCTCCACTTT. Translation: CASTPQGALNSPLHF.

The chain carries TRBV11-2 and TRBJ2-7; TRBD1 is a possible D gene (6 bases). The germline V and J ends were trimmed by 2 bases and 1 base, with 12 bases remaining between them. The germline V gene encodes CDR1 SGHAT and CDR2 FQNNGV. This CDR3 region has 15 residues. The CDR3, as DNA: TGTGCCAGCAGCTTATTGGGGGCTAGGTCCTACGAGCAGTACTTC. Its translation is CASSLLGARSYEQYF.

This clone was recorded only once. The V and J genes are TRBV7-2 and TRBJ2-5; D is perhaps TRBD1 (5 bases). TRBJ2-7 explains the end of the DNA better; the J call may be wrong. The CDR3 consists of 14 residues. The germline V gene has CDR1 SGHTA and CDR2 FQGNSA. CDR3 sequence reads: CASSSVGVSYEQYF. CDR3 coding DNA: TGTGCCAGCAGCTCAGTAGGGGTCTCCTACGAGCAGTACTTC.

The J gene is TRBJ1-2, the V gene TRBV6-6, with 8 bases aligning to TRBD1. This CDR3 has 14 residues. V lost 6 bases and J lost 3; bases outside the gene matches: 6. CDR1 and CDR2 from the germline V gene are MNHNY and SVGAGI (reference sequence). DNA of the CDR3: TGTGCCAGCAGAGATTTACAGGGGGACTATGGCTACACCTTC. Its translation: CASRDLQGDYGYTF.

This rearrangement joins TRBV4-1 to TRBJ1-3; 7 bases agree with TRBD1. The V and J ends lost 2 bases and 2 bases, in that order; junction bases with no gene match: 3. From germline, CDR1 is MGHRA and CDR2 YSYEKL. This CDR3 has 15 amino acids. This CDR3 reads CASSQFQGAGNTIYF. The CDR3 DNA follows: TGCGCCAGCAGCCAATTCCAGGGGGCTGGAAACACCATATATTTT.

V is TRBV5-5 and J is TRBJ2-4; 7 bases line up with TRBD1. CDR1 is SGHKS and CDR2 is YYEKEE in the germline V gene (reference sequence). The CDR3 runs 13 residues. V shed 4 bases, J shed 8 bases, and the junction held 6 bases outside the gene matches. The CDR3 here is CASSEGAWDIQYF. CDR3 sequence (DNA): TGTGCCAGCAGCGAGGGGGCTTGGGACATTCAGTACTTC.

The chain is built from TRBV28 and TRBJ1-6; possibly TRBD1 for D (5 bases). With 6 bases removed from V and 14 bases from J, the gap between germline ends came to 26 bases. The germline gives CDR1 MDHEN, CDR2 SYDVKM. This CDR3 region has 16 residues. DNA for the CDR3: TGTGCCAGCAGCCTCATAGAGCCCCGAAGTTGGGGCACCCTCCACTTT. Translation: CASSLIEPRSWGTLHF.

The chain carries TRBV6-5 and TRBJ2-7; 7 nucleotides match TRBD1. This CDR3 region has 15 residues. CDR1 is MNHEY, CDR2 SVGAGI, per germline. V lost 2 bases to trimming and J lost 1 base; unmatched junction nucleotides: 5. The CDR3 DNA sequence: TGTGCCAGCAGTTACGGGACAGCCCTATCCTACGAGCAGTACTTC. This gives the protein CASSYGTALSYEQYF.

The chain employs TRBV10-3 and TRBJ2-5; 14 bases align to TRBD2. Gene TRBJ2-7 matches the end of the DNA better, so the J call may be wrong. CDR3 length: 16 amino acids. Looked up from germline, CDR1 is ENHRY and CDR2 is SYGVKD. CDR3 amino acids: CAISEGLAGGSPEQYF. CDR3 sequence (DNA): TGTGCCATCAGTGAGGGACTAGCGGGGGGTTCCCCCGAGCAGTACTTC.

The chain recombines TRBV7-2 with TRBJ1-5, with D tentatively TRBD1 (6 bases). CDR1 and CDR2 (germline): SGHTA, FQGNSA. The CDR3 runs to 18 residues. Trimming removed 0 bases from V and 4 bases from J, with 19 bases in between. In nucleotides, the CDR3 is TGTGCCAGCAGCTTAGCGTCGACAGGACCGAAAATTAATCAGCCCCAGCATTTT. It translates to CASSLASTGPKINQPQHF.

This clone was detected a few times. The chain is built from TRBV4-1 and TRBJ2-7, with 8 bases matching TRBD2. This CDR3 comprises 15 residues. Germline V gene lookup returns CDR1 MGHRA and CDR2 YSYEKL. Trimming at V came to 4 bases and at J to 0 bases, leaving 5 bases not matched to a gene. The CDR3 here is CASSRTSGGSYEQYF. For the CDR3, the DNA is TGCGCCAGCAGCCGAACTAGCGGTGGCTCCTACGAGCAGTACTTC.

This clone occurred once. Written as DNA, the CDR3 is TGTGCCAGCAGCTTACAGCGGGGGGGAGGTACGCAGTATTTT. The encoded protein is CASSLQRGGGTQYF. This chain uses TRBV7-2 with TRBJ2-3, with 10 bases lining up with TRBD2. V shed 2 bases and J 8 bases; nucleotides not matched to a gene: 4. From germline, CDR1 is SGHTA and CDR2 FQGNSA. This CDR3 spans 14 amino acids.

The genes are TRBV2 and TRBJ2-7; D unclear. The CDR3 loop spans 13 amino acids. The germline V gene encodes CDR1 SNHLY and CDR2 FYNNEI. The V and J ends lost 7 bases and 2 bases respectively, with 12 bases between them. As DNA, the CDR3 is TGTGCCAGCATGATCGGGTCGACCTACGAGCAGTACTTC. It codes for CASMIGSTYEQYF.

The V call is TRBV4-3, the J call TRBJ1-2; no clear D. This CDR3 region has 15 residues. The germline CDR1 and CDR2 sequences are LGHNA and YSLEER. The V end was cut by 1 base, the J end by 0 bases, with 9 bases between. In nucleotides, the CDR3 is TGCGCCAGCAGCCAAGGGGCCCGTGCTAACTATGGCTACACCTTC. It yields the protein CASSQGARANYGYTF.

This chain connects TRBV7-9 to TRBJ2-5; D remains ambiguous. The CDR3 spans 13 residues. Trimming took 4 bases from V and 5 from J, leaving 11 bases between them. In germline, CDR1 is SEHNR, CDR2 FQNEAQ (reference sequence). CDR3 protein: CASSSRGRETQYF. Written as DNA, the CDR3 is TGTGCCAGCAGCTCGCGCGGCCGGGAGACCCAGTACTTC.

This clone has just one count. The rearrangement links TRBV6-5 to TRBJ1-4; TRBD1 matches 8 bases. The CDR3 loop spans 16 amino acids. V was pared by 4 bases and J by 5 bases, with 9 bases of the junction left unmatched. Germline CDR1 MNHEY, CDR2 SVGAGI. The CDR3 nucleotides read TGTGCCAGCAGTTTCGCCTACAGGGGGAAGAATGAAAAACTGTTTTTT. Its translation: CASSFAYRGKNEKLFF.

The chain is built from TRBV19 and TRBJ1-2, with a weak D call TRBD1 (6 bases). Trimming removed 0 bases at V and 7 bases at J, with 12 bases between. CDR1 is LNHDA and CDR2 is SQIVND in the germline V gene (reference sequence). CDR3 length: 14 residues. The CDR3 DNA sequence: TGTGCCAGTAGTATAGAGGTGTCCAGGGGTGGCTACACCTTC. Its protein is CASSIEVSRGGYTF.

The J gene is TRBJ2-7, the V gene TRBV30; 7 nucleotides agree with TRBD1. The CDR3 totals 12 residues. V lost 5 bases and J lost 4; bases outside the gene matches: 5. The V gene's germline CDR1 is GTSNPN and CDR2 SVGIG (reference sequence). CDR3 amino acids: CAWGDSIYEQYF. CDR3 coding DNA: TGTGCCTGGGGGGACAGTATATACGAGCAGTACTTC.

The V and J genes are TRBV19 and TRBJ2-3, with D possibly matching TRBD2 (6 bases). Germline V gene data show CDR1 as LNHDA and CDR2 as SQIVND (reference sequence). The CDR3 consists of 15 residues. Trimming cost V 5 bases and J 0 bases, with 12 bases left between them. The chain's CDR3 is CASSLTSTSTDTQYF. Written as DNA, the CDR3 is TGTGCCAGTAGTTTGACTAGTACTAGCACAGATACGCAGTATTTT.

The CDR3 reads CASSGSSTGLGTQYF. The CDR3 DNA reads TGTGCCAGCAGCGGATCATCGACCGGGTTAGGCACCCAGTACTTC. V gene TRBV11-3 combines with J gene TRBJ2-5, with D hard to call. With 5 bases removed from V and 8 bases from J, the gap between germline ends came to 21 bases. CDR1 is SGHNT and CDR2 is YENEEA in the germline V gene. The CDR3 length is 15 residues.

V is TRBV6-6 and J is TRBJ1-2, with 9 bases identical to TRBD1. The germline CDR1 and CDR2 sequences are MNHNY and SVGAGI (reference sequence). V lost 3 bases to trimming and J lost 2 bases; unmatched junction nucleotides: 4. CDR3 length equals 15 residues. The CDR3 here is CASSYSGTGNYGYTF. The CDR3 DNA is TGTGCCAGCAGTTATTCCGGGACAGGGAACTATGGCTACACCTTC.

The rearrangement uses TRBV29-1 and TRBJ1-1; D perhaps matches TRBD1 (5 bases). Trimming pared 4 bases from V and 1 base from J, leaving 13 bases between. This CDR3 is built from 14 residues. Germline V CDR1 and CDR2: SQVTM, ANQGSEA. The CDR3 nucleotides are TGCAGCGTTGTGGGTGTCGGACAGAACACTGAAGCTTTCTTT. It encodes CSVVGVGQNTEAFF.

The rearrangement uses TRBV4-2 and TRBJ2-7, with TRBD1 identical over 7 bases. In germline, CDR1 is LGHNA, CDR2 YNFKEQ. There are 16 residues in the CDR3. V shed 0 bases and J 2 bases; nucleotides not matched to a gene: 7. CDR3 sequence: CASSQDLRDSTYEQYF. Here the CDR3 DNA reads TGTGCCAGCAGCCAAGATCTTCGGGACAGTACCTACGAGCAGTACTTC.

V usage is TRBV27 and J usage is TRBJ2-7, with 7 bases that match TRBD1. The CDR3 is 13 amino acids. From germline, CDR1 is MNHEY and CDR2 SMNVEV (reference sequence). V lost 4 bases to trimming and J lost 5 bases; unmatched junction nucleotides: 5. CDR3 residues: CASSSLGQDEQYF. The CDR3 DNA reads TGTGCCAGCAGTTCGCTTGGACAGGACGAGCAGTACTTC.

The chain combines TRBV7-9 with TRBJ1-4, with D uncertain. Trimming took off 5 bases at V and 8 bases at J, with 15 bases between the two ends. The CDR3 extends over 14 amino acids. In germline, CDR1 is SEHNR, CDR2 FQNEAQ (reference sequence). CDR3: CASSVDGLGEKLFF. CDR3 in DNA: TGTGCCAGCAGCGTAGACGGACTAGGAGAAAAACTGTTTTTT.

This clone has only one observation. The V call is TRBV5-5, the J call TRBJ2-7; 7 nucleotides match TRBD1. V trimming: 0 bases; J trimming: 1 base; junction bases outside the gene matches: 4. Germline values: CDR1 SGHKS, CDR2 YYEKEE (reference sequence). The CDR3 covers 15 residues. The CDR3 region is CASSLAGTASYEQYF. CDR3 sequence (DNA): TGTGCCAGCAGCTTGGCGGGGACAGCTTCCTACGAGCAGTACTTC.

The CDR3: CASRGAGRTYEQFF. In DNA, the CDR3 is TGTGCCAGCAGGGGGGCCGGTCGTACCTATGAGCAGTTCTTC. V is TRBV7-2 and J is TRBJ2-1, with D tentatively TRBD1 (6 bases). CDR1 SGHTA and CDR2 FQGNSA come from the germline V gene. The V and J ends lost 6 bases and 8 bases respectively, with 17 bases between them. This CDR3 is 14 amino acids long.

This clone was observed a single time. The rearrangement uses TRBV5-1 and TRBJ2-3, with TRBD2 matching 10 bases. In germline, CDR1 is SGHRS, CDR2 YFSETQ. The CDR3 spans 16 residues. V shed 4 bases, J shed 4 bases, and the junction held 9 bases outside the gene matches. The DNA of the CDR3 is TGCGCCAGCAGCCCAGCCCTAGCGGGGGTCTCAGATACGCAGTATTTT. It codes for CASSPALAGVSDTQYF.

The chain recombines TRBV11-3 with TRBJ1-3; D is unresolved. The germline V and J ends were trimmed by 1 base and 1 base, with 5 bases remaining between them. Germline lookup yields CDR1 SGHNT and CDR2 YENEEA. This CDR3 is 14 amino acids long. The CDR3 here is CASSLGVSGNTIYF. For the CDR3, the DNA is TGTGCCAGCAGCTTAGGAGTTTCTGGAAACACCATATATTTT.